This entry lists 27 T cell receptor beta chains sequenced from one sample in a study of T cells in localized non-small cell lung cancer. Some clones are missing from TCRdb's copy, which holds only in-frame ones; the method was immunoSEQ multiplex PCR. This sample carries 30,000 to 45,000 clones, approximately 80% of them seen once, and the ten largest clones take 7.3%. The material sequenced was peripheral blood mononuclear cells, taken before any cancer treatment. The receptors originated from a male donor at least 60 years old with stage II lung adenocarcinoma.

V gene TRBV7-2 combines with J gene TRBJ1-5; D is perhaps TRBD1 (6 bases). V was trimmed by 1 base and J by 7 bases, leaving 8 bases between them. This CDR3 has 13 amino acids. Per the germline V gene, CDR1 is SGHTA and CDR2 is FQGNSA. The CDR3 DNA follows: TGTGCCAGCAGCTTAGGGGGGGGCCAGCCCCAGCATTTT. Translated: CASSLGGGQPQHF.

This clone was observed once. The rearrangement joins TRBV5-4 to TRBJ2-2; TRBD2 agrees at 16 bases. After removal of 4 bases from V and 1 base from J, the junction contained 7 bases not matched to a gene. The CDR3 length is 19 residues. CDR1 is SGHNT, CDR2 YYREEE, per germline (reference sequence). The CDR3 reads CASSPGLAGGYQNTGELFF. CDR3 sequence (DNA): TGTGCCAGCAGCCCGGGACTAGCGGGAGGGTACCAGAACACCGGGGAGCTGTTTTTT.

The gene calls are TRBV9 and TRBJ2-4; the D gene is possibly TRBD2 (6 bases). This CDR3 is 17 amino acids long. Germline assignment: CDR1 SGDLS and CDR2 YYNGEE. Trimming cost V 4 bases and J 0 bases, with 17 bases left between them. CDR3 region: CASSPSSGGRAKNIQYF. CDR3 DNA sequence: TGTGCCAGCAGCCCCAGCTCTGGGGGGAGAGCCAAAAACATTCAGTACTTC.

This sequence joins TRBV25-1 and TRBJ2-7; possible D gene TRBD2, 6 bases. V was shortened by 3 bases and J by 6 bases, with 18 bases between the two germline ends. The V gene's germline CDR1 is MGHDK and CDR2 SYGVNS. The CDR3 has 15 amino acids. The DNA of the CDR3 is TGTGCCAGCAGTGATAATCGTAGGTTGGGGGGCGAGCAGTACTTC. Residues: CASSDNRRLGGEQYF.

The chain couples TRBV6-5 to TRBJ1-5; no reliable D call. CDR3 size: 16 residues. With 2 bases removed from V and 2 bases from J, the gap between germline ends came to 13 bases. Germline lookup yields CDR1 MNHEY and CDR2 SVGAGI. CDR3 sequence reads: CASSYRYSRGNQPQHF. CDR3 sequence (DNA): TGTGCCAGCAGTTACCGTTACTCGAGAGGCAATCAGCCCCAGCATTTT.

Only a few counts were recorded for this clone. The gene calls are TRBV19 and TRBJ1-5; 7 bases line up with TRBD1. The CDR3 is 13 residues long. J lost 3 bases, V lost 10 bases, and 6 bases had no gene match. Germline CDR1 reads LNHDA; CDR2 reads SQIVND (reference sequence). The CDR3 DNA sequence: TGTGCCACCCAGGGGGGTCTCAATCAGCCCCAGCATTTT. Translation gives CATQGGLNQPQHF.

There are a few counts of this clone. This chain connects TRBV10-3 to TRBJ2-7; D may be TRBD1 (6 bases). The germline V gene encodes CDR1 ENHRY and CDR2 SYGVKD. V was pared by 3 bases and J by 6 bases, with 21 bases between. This CDR3 comprises 16 residues. The CDR3 loop is CAISDPLGQIISEQYF. CDR3 nucleotide sequence: TGTGCCATCAGTGATCCGCTCGGACAGATTATCTCCGAGCAGTACTTC.

This clone has more than one count but fewer than ten. The chain links TRBV2 to TRBJ2-6; D is ambiguous. Trimming cost V 3 bases and J 1 base, with 10 bases left between them. Germline V lookup: CDR1 SNHLY, CDR2 FYNNEI. The CDR3 totals 16 residues. CDR3 sequence: CASSEGGRSGANVLTF. As DNA, the CDR3 is TGTGCCAGCAGTGAGGGCGGCAGGTCTGGGGCCAACGTCCTGACTTTC.

V and J are TRBV6-1 and TRBJ2-3; 13 nucleotides match TRBD2. Germline V gene sequence: CDR1 MNHNS, CDR2 SASEGT. The ends lost 3 bases at V and 7 bases at J; junction bases unmatched: 1. This CDR3 contains 14 residues. This CDR3 is CASSETSGGHTQYF. DNA of the CDR3: TGTGCCAGCAGTGAGACTAGCGGGGGGCATACGCAGTATTTT.

The table lists this clone with a few counts. V usage is TRBV28 and J usage is TRBJ1-1; perhaps TRBD1 as D (5 bases). The CDR3 covers 11 residues. From germline, CDR1 is MDHEN and CDR2 SYDVKM. Trimming left V 4 bases short and J 9 bases short, with 9 bases between. CDR3 coding DNA: TGTGCCAGCAGTTACACAGGACAAGCTTTCTTT. Its translation is CASSYTGQAFF.

The chain carries TRBV5-1 and TRBJ2-3, with D perhaps TRBD1 (6 bases). V gave up 0 bases and J gave up 4 bases, with 18 bases separating them. The germline gives CDR1 SGHRS, CDR2 YFSETQ. The length of the CDR3 is 17 residues. The CDR3 loop is CASSLAFTLEGADTQYF. DNA for the CDR3: TGCGCCAGCAGCTTGGCCTTCACCCTCGAGGGGGCAGATACGCAGTATTTT. Drawing the rest from reference TRBV5-1 and TRBJ2-3, the complete variable domain is KAGVTQTPRYLIKTRGQQVTLSCSPISGHRSVSWYQQTPGQGLQFLFEYFSETQRNKGNFPGRFSGRQFSNSRSEMNVSTLELGDSALYLCASSLAFTLEGADTQYFGPGTRLTVL.

V is TRBV7-8 and J is TRBJ2-1; 7 positions match TRBD2. CDR1 and CDR2 (germline): SGHVS, FQNEAQ. This CDR3 spans 17 amino acids. Trimming took 2 bases from V and 5 from J; bases not matched to a gene: 12. DNA of the CDR3: TGTGCCAGCAGCTTAACCCGGGACTACCGGGGGGACAATGAGCAGTTCTTC. Translated: CASSLTRDYRGDNEQFF.

As concerns this clone: The same CDR3 can be traced to other DNA sequences in this sample. The J gene is TRBJ2-3, the V gene TRBV29-1, with TRBD2 as a possible D gene (5 bases). Germline V CDR1 and CDR2: SQVTM, ANQGSEA. This CDR3 contains 14 residues. V shed 4 bases and J shed 0 bases, with 11 bases lying between them. CDR3 region: CSVVGRGSTDTQYF. CDR3 DNA: TGCAGCGTTGTGGGCCGGGGTAGCACAGATACGCAGTATTTT.

This clone turned up a few times. The CDR3 region is CASSQLTVGELFF. CDR3 nucleotides: TGTGCCAGCAGCCAACTTACGGTCGGGGAGCTGTTTTTT. This chain connects TRBV14 to TRBJ2-2; unclear D gene. This CDR3 contains 13 residues. Germline V lookup: CDR1 SGHDN, CDR2 FVKESK. V lost 2 bases, J lost 7 bases, and 8 bases lay in between. Using reference TRBV14 and TRBJ2-2 for the parts outside the CDR3, the full variable domain is EAGVTQFPSHSVIEKGQTVTLRCDPISGHDNLYWYRRVMGKEIKFLLHFVKESKQDESGMPNNRFLAERTGGTYSTLKVQPAELEDSGVYFCASSQLTVGELFFGEGSRLTVL.

The chain links TRBV7-9 to TRBJ2-1; D ambiguous. Trimming took off 4 bases at V and 12 bases at J, with 10 bases between the two ends. CDR3 length equals 11 residues. Germline loops: CDR1 SEHNR, CDR2 FQNEAQ (reference sequence). CDR3 nucleotide sequence: TGTGCCAGCAGCTCCCGAGAAGCGCAGTTCTTC. Amino acids: CASSSREAQFF.

The V call is TRBV5-1, the J call TRBJ2-5, with a weak D call TRBD2 (6 bases). Germline values: CDR1 SGHRS, CDR2 YFSETQ. The V gene lost 2 bases and the J gene lost 4 bases, with 21 bases spanning the gap. The CDR3 covers 17 residues. In DNA, the CDR3 is TGCGCCAGCAGCTTCGGCGGGGACGTAATTCGGGGAGAGACCCAGTACTTC. The encoded protein is CASSFGGDVIRGETQYF.

This clone has just a few counts. The chain recombines TRBV7-9 with TRBJ1-5; 7 nucleotides agree with TRBD1. CDR1 and CDR2 from the germline V gene are SEHNR and FQNEAQ (reference sequence). V lost 4 bases, J lost 5 bases, and 2 bases stayed unmatched. The CDR3 is 13 amino acids. CDR3 amino acids: CASSSTGDQPQHF. The CDR3 DNA follows: TGTGCCAGCAGCTCCACAGGGGATCAGCCCCAGCATTTT.

The CDR3 loop is CASELAGNNEQFF. CDR3 nucleotides: TGTGCCAGCGAGCTAGCGGGGAACAATGAGCAGTTCTTC. The chain joins TRBV2 to TRBJ2-1; 9 positions agree with TRBD2. The ends lost 8 bases at V and 5 bases at J; junction bases unmatched: 4. Germline loops: CDR1 SNHLY, CDR2 FYNNEI. The CDR3 has 13 residues.

This clone has more than one count but fewer than ten. The gene calls are TRBV2 and TRBJ1-1, with unresolved D. This CDR3 is built from 13 residues. The V and J ends lost 6 bases and 0 bases respectively, with 8 bases between them. CDR1 is SNHLY and CDR2 is FYNNEI in the germline V gene. Here the CDR3 reads CASSPTMNTEAFF. The DNA of the CDR3 is TGTGCCAGCAGCCCGACCATGAACACTGAAGCTTTCTTT.

The rearrangement joins TRBV5-1 to TRBJ1-2; 7 positions agree with TRBD1. Germline V gene data show CDR1 as SGHRS and CDR2 as YFSETQ. V was clipped by 3 bases and J by 4 bases; unmatched bases: 6. The CDR3 is 14 residues long. CDR3 amino acids: CASSSGGVPYGYTF. CDR3 sequence (DNA): TGCGCCAGCAGCTCAGGGGGGGTCCCCTATGGCTACACCTTC.

This CDR3 reads CASSLARPGEGYEQYF. DNA of the CDR3: TGTGCCAGCAGCTTAGCGCGGCCGGGAGAGGGTTACGAGCAGTACTTC. The gene calls are TRBV7-8 and TRBJ2-7; TRBD2 might be the D (6 bases). The CDR3 has 16 residues. V lost 0 bases and J 4 bases, leaving 16 bases between the germline ends. The germline V gene encodes CDR1 SGHVS and CDR2 FQNEAQ.

The chain is built from TRBV18 and TRBJ1-4; D is unclear. CDR1 is KGHSH and CDR2 is LQKENI in the germline V gene. The germline V and J ends were trimmed by 1 base and 3 bases, with 15 bases remaining between them. The CDR3 sequence is 17 residues long. In nucleotides, the CDR3 is TGTGCCAGCTCACCACAGCCTGGGGATCGGGCTAATGAAAAACTGTTTTTT. Protein sequence: CASSPQPGDRANEKLFF.

The V and J genes are TRBV7-6 and TRBJ1-5; possibly TRBD1 for D (5 bases). This CDR3 region has 13 residues. Germline lookup yields CDR1 SGHVS and CDR2 FNYEAQ. Trimming left V 1 base short and J 4 bases short, with 5 bases between. Written as DNA, the CDR3 is TGTGCCAGCAGCTTAGGGACAAATCAGCCCCAGCATTTT. It specifies CASSLGTNQPQHF. Full variable domain (rest looked up from reference TRBV7-6 and TRBJ1-5): GAGVSQSPRYKVTKRGQDVALRCDPISGHVSLYWYRQALGQGPEFLTYFNYEAQQDKSGLPNDRFSAERPEGSISTLTIQRTEQRDSAMYRCASSLGTNQPQHFGDGTRLSIL.

The J gene is TRBJ2-2, the V gene TRBV5-6; 7 nucleotides agree with TRBD1. The V and J ends lost 3 bases and 8 bases, in that order; junction bases with no gene match: 16. The length of the CDR3 is 17 residues. The germline V gene encodes CDR1 SGHDT and CDR2 YYEEEE. The CDR3 DNA reads TGTGCCAGCAGCTGGAAAAGGACAGGCCTCGTCATGGGGGAGCTGTTTTTT. Residues: CASSWKRTGLVMGELFF.

The CDR3 protein is CASSLVTGGRNTIYF. The CDR3 nucleotides are TGTGCCAGCAGCTTGGTTACAGGGGGAAGGAACACCATATATTTT. The chain employs TRBV5-6 and TRBJ1-3; 8 bases agree with TRBD1. Germline V CDR1 and CDR2: SGHDT, YYEEEE. The CDR3 contains 15 residues. V lost 0 bases and J lost 7; bases outside the gene matches: 6.

The gene calls are TRBV9 and TRBJ2-7, with D tentatively TRBD2 (6 bases). Trimming removed 0 bases from V and 3 bases from J, with 10 bases in between. The CDR3 runs to 14 residues. Germline CDR1 reads SGDLS; CDR2 reads YYNGEE. The DNA of the CDR3 is TGTGCCAGCAGCGTAGGGTCCGGGAGCTACGAGCAGTACTTC. It specifies CASSVGSGSYEQYF.

The chain employs TRBV19 and TRBJ1-5; 7 bases align to TRBD1. Trimming cost V 3 bases and J 0 bases; bases outside gene matches: 2. The germline V gene has CDR1 LNHDA and CDR2 SQIVND (reference sequence). The CDR3 spans 15 residues. CDR3 DNA: TGTGCCAGTAGTATGGGGGACAGTAGCAATCAGCCCCAGCATTTT. Residues: CASSMGDSSNQPQHF.